The sequence of this TCR beta chain was determined in a study of blood T cell repertoires in COVID-19. V lost 5 bases to trimming and J lost 7 bases; unmatched junction nucleotides: 12. CDR3 length: 16 amino acids. Germline values: CDR1 SEHNR, CDR2 FQNEAQ (reference sequence). Libraries were prepared by immunoSEQ multiplex PCR; TCRdb keeps only in-frame clonotypes and omits some of them. This sample carries 120,000 or so clones, 70% to 90% of them seen once, and the ten largest clones take 3.5% to 4.5%. The receptor was derived from a woman aged 50 to 60 with acute or convalescent COVID-19. Sequencing used peripheral blood. The chain links TRBV7-9 to TRBJ2-1; TRBD2 matches at 9 bases. Here the CDR3 DNA reads TGTGCCAGCAGCGCCTACCAAACTAGCGGGTCTAATGAGCAGTTCTTC. Translation gives CASSAYQTSGSNEQFF.